The present entry profiles one T cell receptor beta chain with its context. As processed by the authors: Using reference gene primer amplification, nucleated cell counts were estimated. Data came from immunoSEQ multiplex PCR; TCRdb stores just in-frame clones and leaves some out. That table supplies the V and J calls and clone size; D and trimming were determined from the DNA. The sample shows over 200,000 clones, over 80% of them seen only once. The source of the sample is a study of blood T cell repertoires in COVID-19. Study-level background: The United States, Italy and Spain supplied acute and convalescent COVID-19 samples. T cells, B-cell-depleted T cells, or PBMCs supplied cDNA or gDNA.

CDR1 and CDR2 from the germline V gene are KGHSH and LQKENI. The CDR3 totals 18 residues. Trimming took 1 base from V and 0 from J, leaving 17 bases between them. The chain has TRBV18 and TRBJ2-3; weak D call: TRBD2 (5 bases). The sample taken for sequencing was peripheral blood. This TCR derives from a human donor in a cohort sampled during active COVID-19. The CDR3 protein is CASSPHKLRVESTDTQYF. The CDR3 coding sequence is TGTGCCAGCTCACCACATAAGCTGCGGGTCGAGAGCACAGATACGCAGTATTTT. The entire variable domain, with the rest obtained from reference TRBV18 and TRBJ2-3, is as follows: NAGVMQNPRHLVRRRGQEARLRCSPMKGHSHVYWYRQLPEEGLKFMVYLQKENIIDESGMPKERFSAEFPKEGPSILRIQQVVRGDSAAYFCASSPHKLRVESTDTQYFGPGTRLTVL.